These 14 T cell receptor beta chains were sequenced from one sample in a study of T-cell memory formation after mild COVID-19. MiXCR, run by TCRdb on the 5' RACE reads, gives a single entry per CDR3 protein. The sample contains about 560,000 distinct CDR3 sequences, roughly 22% of which appear only once. Sequenced input: PBMCs or a T cell subset sorted from them (not recorded which). The source of these receptors is an adult woman who had mild COVID-19 (a few samples of this study predate the infection). Cell type and time point are not known.

This clonotype was observed a handful of times. This sequence joins TRBV4-1 and TRBJ1-2; maybe TRBD1 (5 bases). V was shortened by 1 base and J by 7 bases, with 22 bases between the two germline ends. CDR3 size: 17 residues. Germline V gene sequence: CDR1 MGHRA, CDR2 YSYEKL. The CDR3 DNA reads as TGCGCCAGCAGCCAAGTCCGGGCGGGGCTGGAGGTTGGTGGCTACACCTTC. Residues: CASSQVRAGLEVGGYTF.

The rearrangement links TRBV6-5 to TRBJ1-1, with TRBD1 matching over 10 bases. CDR1 and CDR2 (germline): MNHEY, SVGAGI. The junction had 7 bases not matched to a gene; V was cut back by 6 bases and J by 3 bases. CDR3 size: 15 residues. CDR3 nucleotides: TGTGCCAGCAGGGGGACAGGGGCCGGAGACACTGAAGCTTTCTTT. The encoded protein is CASRGTGAGDTEAFF.

There are a few counts of this clonotype. The chain carries TRBV29-1 and TRBJ2-5; TRBD2 aligns across 14 bases. The trim removed 6 bases at V and 4 bases at J, leaving 13 bases unmatched. Germline values: CDR1 SQVTM, CDR2 ANQGSEA. This CDR3 has 17 amino acids. CDR3 nucleotides: TGCAGCGTGGCCCCCGGGACTAGCGGGAGTGGGGGAGAGACCCAGTACTTC. Translating it yields CSVAPGTSGSGGETQYF.

This clonotype was observed a few times. The J gene is TRBJ2-7, the V gene TRBV6-5; D is undetermined. Germline CDR1 MNHEY, CDR2 SVGAGI. V lost 6 bases and J 1 base, leaving 16 bases between the germline ends. This CDR3 has 15 residues. CDR3 loop: CASRRLPGPSYEQYF. In nucleotides, the CDR3 is TGTGCCAGCAGGCGGCTCCCGGGCCCATCCTACGAGCAGTACTTC.

The chain is built from TRBV5-5 and TRBJ1-2; TRBD1 agrees at 8 bases. The CDR3 contains 15 residues. Germline assignment: CDR1 SGHKS and CDR2 YYEKEE (reference sequence). The V and J ends lost 1 base and 4 bases, in that order; junction bases with no gene match: 6. DNA for the CDR3: TGTGCCAGCAGCTTGCACAGGGGGGAGACCTATGGCTACACCTTC. This sequence encodes CASSLHRGETYGYTF. Full variable domain (rest looked up from reference TRBV5-5 and TRBJ1-2): DAGVTQSPTHLIKTRGQQVTLRCSPISGHKSVSWYQQVLGQGPQFIFQYYEKEERGRGNFPDRFSARQFPNYSSELNVNALLLGDSALYLCASSLHRGETYGYTFGSGTRLTVV.

The chain has TRBV4-1 and TRBJ1-5; D perhaps matches TRBD1 (5 bases). V lost 0 bases and J 7 bases, leaving 13 bases between the germline ends. The CDR3 runs 15 residues. Germline values: CDR1 MGHRA, CDR2 YSYEKL. The DNA of the CDR3 is TGCGCCAGCAGCCAAGATGTGGGGGGATGGCAGCCCCAGCATTTT. It translates to CASSQDVGGWQPQHF.

The sample holds a few counts of this clonotype. The V gene is TRBV7-2, the J gene TRBJ2-4; D may be TRBD2 (6 bases). From germline, CDR1 is SGHTA and CDR2 FQGNSA. This CDR3 contains 16 residues. Deletions cut 5 bases from V and 0 bases from J, with 14 bases between. CDR3 sequence reads: CASSPSLGLAKNIQYF. The DNA of the CDR3 is TGTGCCAGCAGCCCGAGCCTGGGACTAGCCAAAAACATTCAGTACTTC.

The chain links TRBV7-9 to TRBJ2-7; 8 nucleotides match TRBD2. The V and J ends lost 5 bases and 2 bases, in that order; junction bases with no gene match: 8. The CDR3 extends over 15 amino acids. Germline V gives CDR1 SEHNR, CDR2 FQNEAQ (reference sequence). This CDR3 reads CASSPTAGGTYEQYF. The CDR3 DNA sequence: TGTGCCAGCAGCCCCACCGCGGGGGGAACCTACGAGCAGTACTTC.

The V call is TRBV4-1, the J call TRBJ2-3; 7 bases fit TRBD1. V lost 4 bases, J lost 5 bases, and 9 bases stayed unmatched. CDR1 is MGHRA and CDR2 is YSYEKL in the germline V gene. CDR3 size: 15 residues. CDR3 sequence reads: CASSLEGPGGDTQYF. The CDR3 coding sequence is TGCGCCAGCAGCCTAGAGGGCCCAGGGGGAGATACGCAGTATTTT.

The V call is TRBV12-3 or TRBV12-4, the J call TRBJ2-3; D is perhaps TRBD1 (8 bases). The CDR3 is 17 amino acids. The V gene lost 6 bases and the J gene lost 7 bases, with 26 bases spanning the gap. This CDR3 reads CASRLGWEGTGENTQYF. The CDR3 DNA reads as TGTGCCAGCAGATTGGGCTGGGAGGGGACAGGCGAAAATACGCAGTATTTT.

This rearrangement joins TRBV27 to TRBJ2-7; perhaps TRBD1 as D (5 bases). The CDR3 extends over 15 amino acids. Trimming took 4 bases from V and 4 from J, leaving 17 bases between them. The germline CDR1 and CDR2 sequences are MNHEY and SMNVEV (reference sequence). DNA of the CDR3: TGTGCCAGCAGTTCCACAGGTCTTTCGGCGTACGAGCAGTACTTC. Its protein is CASSSTGLSAYEQYF.

This clonotype was detected a few times. The CDR3 bases are TGCGCCAGCAGCCGAACTGGGATATACACTGAAGCTTTCTTT. As protein: CASSRTGIYTEAFF. This chain joins TRBV5-1 and TRBJ1-1, with D unresolved. This CDR3 region has 14 residues. V was trimmed by 4 bases and J by 3 bases, leaving 13 bases between them. The germline gives CDR1 SGHRS, CDR2 YFSETQ.

A few counts support this clonotype. This sequence joins TRBV5-1 and TRBJ2-7; D gene uncertain. The CDR3 contains 14 residues. Trimming left V 2 bases short and J 7 bases short, with 16 bases between. The V gene's germline CDR1 is SGHRS and CDR2 YFSETQ. CDR3 sequence reads: CASSFVKATGEQYF. The CDR3 nucleotides read TGCGCCAGCAGCTTCGTAAAGGCAACTGGAGAGCAGTACTTC.

The V call is TRBV9, the J call TRBJ2-3; D might be TRBD2 (6 bases). The CDR3 runs to 15 residues. Germline V gives CDR1 SGDLS, CDR2 YYNGEE. V was shortened by 0 bases and J by 4 bases, with 12 bases between the two germline ends. DNA for the CDR3: TGTGCCAGCAGCGTAGGAAGTTCGGGAGCAGATACGCAGTATTTT. It specifies CASSVGSSGADTQYF.